A single sample gave rise to the 32 T cell receptor beta chains below, sequenced in a study of cytomegalovirus exposure and HLA in healthy donors (dated by TCRdb to about 2017). Libraries were built with the immunoSEQ multiplex PCR assay. The multiplex PCR relied on a mix of 60 forward primers for TCR Vbeta segments and 13 reverse primers for TCR Jbeta segments. As stored in TCRdb, this immuneACCESS dataset retains in-frame rearrangements with V and J assigned. A fraction of the clones does not appear; measured against another copy, unresolved V genes explain less than half of the discrepancy, and the remainder lacks a known reason. The sample includes approximately 160,000 clones, with roughly 80% observed a single time. The ten largest account for 0.7% to 0.95% of the sample. Material for sequencing was PBMCs. The receptors originated from a woman between 18 and 29 years old in good health and CMV-seronegative.

V is TRBV19 and J is TRBJ1-1; TRBD1 matches at 7 bases. Germline CDR1 and CDR2: LNHDA and SQIVND (reference sequence). The trim removed 7 bases at V and 3 bases at J, leaving 8 bases unmatched. This CDR3 is 14 amino acids long. The CDR3 sequence is CASTHRGRHTEAFF. In DNA, the CDR3 is TGTGCCAGTACACACAGGGGTAGACACACTGAAGCTTTCTTT.

The chain joins TRBV5-1 to TRBJ2-5; 7 bases are a match to TRBD1. TRBJ2-7 matches the DNA end more closely, so the J call is doubtful. Germline V gene lookup returns CDR1 SGHRS and CDR2 YFSETQ. The CDR3 loop spans 15 amino acids. Written as DNA, the CDR3 is TGCGCCAGCAGCTTGGCAGGGGGAGTCTCCTACGAGCAGTACTTC. Translated: CASSLAGGVSYEQYF.

This chain connects TRBV12-2 to TRBJ2-7; the table names TRBD2, a call not compared with the DNA. TRBV12-2 is deemed a pseudogene. This CDR3 comprises 15 residues. The CDR3 coding sequence is TGTGCAAGTCGCTTAAAAAGCGGGAGCCTCTACGAGCAGTACTTC. Its protein product is CASRLKSGSLYEQYF.

The genes are TRBV5-4 and TRBJ1-4, with 7 bases identical to TRBD1. Germline V gene lookup returns CDR1 SGHNT and CDR2 YYREEE (reference sequence). J was trimmed by 7 bases and V by 4 bases; bases with no gene match: 19. The CDR3 covers 18 residues. CDR3 sequence: CASSPTPGQQMGGEKLFF. Here the CDR3 DNA reads TGTGCCAGCAGCCCTACCCCGGGACAGCAAATGGGGGGTGAAAAACTGTTTTTT.

This sequence joins TRBV21-1 and TRBJ2-7; the D segment call TRBD2 is taken from the table without a DNA check. TRBV21-1 is shown as a pseudogene. The CDR3 totals 16 residues. CDR3 DNA sequence: TGTGCCAGCAGCAGGACTGGGGCTAGCGAGAGCTACGAGCAGTACTTC. It specifies CASSRTGASESYEQYF.

This chain joins TRBV11-3 and TRBJ2-5; TRBD2 agrees at 14 bases. V was clipped by 4 bases and J by 0 bases; unmatched bases: 4. The germline V gene has CDR1 SGHNT and CDR2 YENEEA. The CDR3 has 17 amino acids. This chain's CDR3 is CASSYRTSGRYQETQYF. In DNA, the CDR3 is TGTGCCAGCAGCTATAGGACTAGCGGGAGGTACCAAGAGACCCAGTACTTC.

The V gene is TRBV7-8, the J gene TRBJ1-1, with unresolved D. Trimming cost V 2 bases and J 5 bases, with 12 bases left between them. This CDR3 is built from 14 residues. Germline loops: CDR1 SGHVS, CDR2 FQNEAQ. Here the CDR3 reads CASSLLTAGTEAFF. The CDR3 bases are TGTGCCAGCAGCTTATTGACTGCGGGGACTGAAGCTTTCTTT.

The V call is TRBV18, the J call TRBJ1-2, with 7 bases fitting TRBD1. Germline V gene sequence: CDR1 KGHSH, CDR2 LQKENI. The CDR3 runs 14 residues. V trimming: 4 bases; J trimming: 2 bases; junction bases outside the gene matches: 4. This CDR3 is CASSQSGGNYGYTF. CDR3 in DNA: TGTGCCAGCTCACAGTCAGGGGGGAACTATGGCTACACCTTC.

The chain combines TRBV28 with TRBJ2-1; D may be TRBD2 (7 bases). V dropped 6 bases and J dropped 6 bases, with 12 bases sitting between them. This CDR3 contains 13 residues. Germline loops: CDR1 MDHEN, CDR2 SYDVKM. The CDR3 DNA follows: TGTGCCAGCAGCTGGGGGGGGCTCAATGAGCAGTTCTTC. It specifies CASSWGGLNEQFF.

This chain connects TRBV28 to TRBJ1-2; 8 nucleotides line up with TRBD1. V trimming: 5 bases; J trimming: 4 bases; junction bases outside the gene matches: 15. Germline V gene sequence: CDR1 MDHEN, CDR2 SYDVKM. The CDR3 is 17 amino acids. The CDR3 here is CASSKGQGGLMGYGYTF. CDR3 nucleotide sequence: TGTGCCAGCAGTAAAGGACAGGGAGGCCTTATGGGCTATGGCTACACCTTC.

This chain connects TRBV5-6 to TRBJ2-5; 13 nucleotides line up with TRBD2. The CDR3 contains 16 residues. V was pared by 1 base and J by 11 bases, with 11 bases of the junction left unmatched. Germline-derived CDR1 and CDR2 are SGHDT and YYEEEE. For the CDR3, the DNA is TGTGCCAGCAGCTTGCCCTGGACTAGCGGGAGTGGTGAGCAGTACTTC. This encodes CASSLPWTSGSGEQYF.

Only one count was recorded for this clone. This chain joins TRBV10-3 and TRBJ2-2, with 13 nucleotides matching TRBD2. J was trimmed by 2 bases and V by 6 bases; bases with no gene match: 6. In germline, CDR1 is ENHRY, CDR2 SYGVKD. This CDR3 has 17 amino acids. The CDR3 nucleotides read TGTGCCATCAGGGGACTAGCGGGAACACCCAACACCGGGGAGCTGTTTTTT. Its protein is CAIRGLAGTPNTGELFF.

This clone has just a few counts. The rearrangement links TRBV27 to TRBJ2-5; 10 bases agree with TRBD2. The CDR3 covers 15 residues. Per germline, CDR1 MNHEY and CDR2 SMNVEV (reference sequence). The ends lost 5 bases at V and 2 bases at J; junction bases unmatched: 5. CDR3 amino acids: CASSTNSGRQETQYF. CDR3 DNA: TGTGCCAGCAGTACCAATAGCGGGAGGCAAGAGACCCAGTACTTC.

CDR3: CASSKDGVSYNEQFF. CDR3 DNA: TGTGCCAGCAGTAAAGACGGAGTTTCCTACAATGAGCAGTTCTTC. The chain has TRBV2 and TRBJ2-1; D is undetermined. Germline CDR1 reads SNHLY; CDR2 reads FYNNEI. The length of the CDR3 is 15 residues. V was cut by 5 bases and J by 1 base, with 12 bases left in between.

The chain has TRBV28 and TRBJ1-1, with TRBD1 as a possible D gene (5 bases). The V end lost 11 bases, the J end lost 0 bases, and 19 bases lay between the germline ends. Germline V CDR1 and CDR2: MDHEN, SYDVKM. The CDR3 has 15 amino acids. The CDR3: CASHRAGGMNTEAFF. For the CDR3, the DNA is TGTGCCTCGCATAGGGCGGGGGGAATGAACACTGAAGCTTTCTTT. Complete variable domain (other parts from reference TRBV28 and TRBJ1-1): DVKVTQSSRYLVKRTGEKVFLECVQDMDHENMFWYRQDPGLGLRLIYFSYDVKMKEKGDIPEGYSVSREKKERFSLILESASTNQTSMYLCASHRAGGMNTEAFFGQGTRLTVV.

This rearrangement joins TRBV5-1 to TRBJ2-7; TRBD2 matches at 7 bases. CDR3 size: 13 residues. Trimming took 7 bases from V and 3 from J; bases not matched to a gene: 7. CDR1 is SGHRS, CDR2 YFSETQ, per germline. The CDR3 is CASHEGRGYEQYF. CDR3 nucleotide sequence: TGCGCCAGCCACGAGGGGAGGGGCTACGAGCAGTACTTC.

V usage is TRBV28 and J usage is TRBJ1-2; 8 positions match TRBD1. The CDR3 extends over 15 amino acids. Germline V lookup: CDR1 MDHEN, CDR2 SYDVKM. V shed 6 bases and J 5 bases; nucleotides not matched to a gene: 11. The CDR3 loop is CASSLQGDFQYGYTF. CDR3 DNA: TGTGCCAGCAGCCTACAGGGGGACTTTCAATATGGCTACACCTTC.

This clone was detected only a few times. The chain carries TRBV6-5 and TRBJ2-7; 7 bases match TRBD2. The junction had 8 bases not matched to a gene; V was cut back by 2 bases and J by 4 bases. The germline V gene encodes CDR1 MNHEY and CDR2 SVGAGI. This CDR3 spans 15 amino acids. The CDR3 DNA sequence: TGTGCCAGCAGTTACGTGGCGGGAGATGGTTACGAGCAGTACTTC. This gives the protein CASSYVAGDGYEQYF.

The chain carries TRBV5-1 and TRBJ2-7; TRBD2 matches at 13 bases. V dropped 0 bases and J dropped 5; count of bases not matched to a gene: 5. CDR1 and CDR2 (germline): SGHRS, YFSETQ. The CDR3 is made up of 16 amino acids. The CDR3 spells CASSLAGTSGINEQYF. The CDR3 bases are TGCGCCAGCAGCTTGGCCGGGACTAGCGGGATTAACGAGCAGTACTTC.

This clone was seen a single time. The chain recombines TRBV28 with TRBJ1-1; D is possibly TRBD1 (5 bases). The CDR3 consists of 13 residues. V lost 3 bases and J 2 bases, leaving 7 bases between the germline ends. CDR1 is MDHEN and CDR2 is SYDVKM in the germline V gene. The CDR3, as DNA: TGTGCCAGCAGTTTTACAGGAAACACTGAAGCTTTCTTT. This sequence encodes CASSFTGNTEAFF.

This clone showed up just once. V gene TRBV28 combines with J gene TRBJ1-1; D remains ambiguous. Germline V lookup: CDR1 MDHEN, CDR2 SYDVKM. The CDR3 is made up of 12 amino acids. Trimming shortened V by 3 bases and J by 7 bases, and 9 bases separated the two germline ends. The CDR3 here is CASSLNRGEAFF. The CDR3 nucleotides are TGTGCCAGCAGTTTGAATCGGGGTGAAGCTTTCTTT.

The chain joins TRBV30 to TRBJ1-2; D is undetermined. The germline V gene has CDR1 GTSNPN and CDR2 SVGIG (reference sequence). This CDR3 region has 11 residues. Trimming cost V 4 bases and J 4 bases, with 7 bases left between them. This CDR3 reads CAWKQSYGYTF. Here the CDR3 DNA reads TGTGCCTGGAAACAGTCCTATGGCTACACCTTC.

V gene TRBV5-1 combines with J gene TRBJ2-3; 7 positions agree with TRBD2. Germline-derived CDR1 and CDR2 are SGHRS and YFSETQ. V lost 4 bases, J lost 0 bases, and 14 bases stayed unmatched. The CDR3 covers 18 residues. CDR3 loop: CASSPHQKSGTSTDTQYF. CDR3 DNA: TGCGCCAGCAGCCCCCACCAAAAGAGCGGGACTAGCACAGATACGCAGTATTTT.

V and J are TRBV6-4 and TRBJ2-1; the match to TRBD2 covers 11 bases. V gave up 6 bases and J gave up 6 bases; unmatched junction bases: 7. CDR1 MRHNA and CDR2 SNTAGT come from the germline V gene. The CDR3 covers 15 residues. CDR3: CASSYTSGSLNEQFF. The CDR3 DNA is TGTGCCAGCAGCTACACTAGCGGGAGTCTCAATGAGCAGTTCTTC.

The gene calls are TRBV18 and TRBJ2-7; 8 bases align to TRBD1. This CDR3 has 15 amino acids. CDR1 is KGHSH and CDR2 is LQKENI in the germline V gene. Unmatched junction bases numbered 7, after V lost 2 bases and J lost 4 bases. Written as DNA, the CDR3 is TGTGCCAGCTCACCAGGCAGGGGGCAAAGGTACGAGCAGTACTTC. Translated, it gives CASSPGRGQRYEQYF.

The chain is built from TRBV28 and TRBJ1-6; no firm D call. Germline V CDR1 and CDR2: MDHEN, SYDVKM. V was trimmed by 3 bases and J by 7 bases, leaving 7 bases between them. The CDR3 loop spans 13 amino acids. DNA of the CDR3: TGTGCCAGCAGTTTCGTCAGGAATTCACCCCTCCACTTT. It yields the protein CASSFVRNSPLHF.

The chain links TRBV7-3 to TRBJ2-3; 8 nucleotides agree with TRBD2. This CDR3 comprises 16 residues. The V gene's germline CDR1 is SGHTA and CDR2 FQGTGA. Trimming removed 5 bases from V and 0 bases from J; junction bases left unmatched: 7. Written as DNA, the CDR3 is TGTGCCAGCAGCCCATGGACTAGCCGAAGCACAGATACGCAGTATTTT. Protein: CASSPWTSRSTDTQYF.

This clone has just one count. The rearrangement links TRBV4-1 to TRBJ2-3, with TRBD2 identical over 12 bases. V gave up 0 bases and J gave up 0 bases; unmatched junction bases: 4. Germline-derived CDR1 and CDR2 are MGHRA and YSYEKL. The CDR3 sequence is 18 residues long. The CDR3 DNA is TGCGCCAGCAGCCAAGATCCCGGGACTAGCGGGAGCACAGATACGCAGTATTTT. Protein: CASSQDPGTSGSTDTQYF.

This sequence joins TRBV21-1 and TRBJ2-7; the D call of TRBD1 is as the table states it, not checked on the DNA. TRBV21-1 represents a pseudogene. This CDR3 comprises 16 residues. The CDR3 sequence: CASSSAADREICEQYF. CDR3 coding DNA: TGTGCCAGCAGCAGCGCCGCGGACAGGGAGATATGCGAGCAGTACTTC.

This chain joins TRBV7-2 and TRBJ1-3; D not resolved. There are 16 residues in the CDR3. The V gene lost 0 bases and the J gene lost 0 bases, with 9 bases spanning the gap. Germline lookup yields CDR1 SGHTA and CDR2 FQGNSA. The CDR3 DNA is TGTGCCAGCAGCTTAGCTTTACAAAGCTCTGGAAACACCATATATTTT. Its protein product is CASSLALQSSGNTIYF.

The genes are TRBV9 and TRBJ1-1, with D tentatively TRBD1 (6 bases). The CDR3 has 13 residues. The V end was cut by 3 bases, the J end by 4 bases, with 10 bases between. The germline CDR1 and CDR2 sequences are SGDLS and YYNGEE. The CDR3 spells CASSGQQGTEAFF. Here the CDR3 DNA reads TGTGCCAGCAGCGGACAACAGGGCACTGAAGCTTTCTTT.

V gene TRBV19 combines with J gene TRBJ1-5, with 7 positions matching TRBD1. The CDR3 extends over 15 amino acids. The V gene end was trimmed by 3 bases and the J gene end by 3 bases; junction bases not matched to a gene: 5. Per germline, CDR1 LNHDA and CDR2 SQIVND (reference sequence). As DNA, the CDR3 is TGTGCCAGTAGTATTAGACAGGGCAACAATCAGCCCCAGCATTTT. It encodes CASSIRQGNNQPQHF.